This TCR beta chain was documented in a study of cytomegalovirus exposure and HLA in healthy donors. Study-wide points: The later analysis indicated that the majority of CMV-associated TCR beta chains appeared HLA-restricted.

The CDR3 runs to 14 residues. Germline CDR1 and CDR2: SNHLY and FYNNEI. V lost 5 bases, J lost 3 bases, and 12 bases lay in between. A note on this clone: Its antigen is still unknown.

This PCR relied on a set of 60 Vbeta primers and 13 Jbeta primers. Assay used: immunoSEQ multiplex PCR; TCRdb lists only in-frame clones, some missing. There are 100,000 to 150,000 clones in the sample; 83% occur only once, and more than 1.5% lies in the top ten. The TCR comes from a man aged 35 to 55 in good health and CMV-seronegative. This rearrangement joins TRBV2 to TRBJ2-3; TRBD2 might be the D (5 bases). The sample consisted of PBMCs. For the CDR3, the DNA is TGTGCCAGCAGTAGGGCGGGCGCGACAGATACGCAGTATTTT. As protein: CASSRAGATDTQYF.